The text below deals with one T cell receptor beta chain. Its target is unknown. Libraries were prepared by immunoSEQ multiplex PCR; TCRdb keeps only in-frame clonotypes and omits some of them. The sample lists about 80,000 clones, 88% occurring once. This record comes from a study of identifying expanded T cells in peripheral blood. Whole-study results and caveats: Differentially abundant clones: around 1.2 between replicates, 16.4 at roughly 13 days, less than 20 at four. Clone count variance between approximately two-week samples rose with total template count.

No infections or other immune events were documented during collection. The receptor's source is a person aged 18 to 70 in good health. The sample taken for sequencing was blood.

The CDR3 loop is CASSLSPVFGTQYF. The CDR3 DNA follows: TGTGCCAGCAGCCTCAGTCCGGTGTTCGGGACGCAGTATTTT. The chain uses TRBV7-8 and TRBJ2-3, with D unresolved. CDR3 length: 14 amino acids. The V end lost 5 bases, the J end lost 9 bases, and 18 bases lay between the germline ends. The germline gives CDR1 SGHVS, CDR2 FQNEAQ. The variable domain in full, with the rest retrieved from reference TRBV7-8 and TRBJ2-3, is GAGVSQSPRYKVAKRGQDVALRCDPISGHVSLFWYQQALGQGPEFLTYFQNEAQLDKSGLPSDRFFAERPEGSVSTLKIQRTQQEDSAVYLCASSLSPVFGTQYFGPGTRLTVL.